The 6 T cell receptor beta chains below were found in one sample sequenced in a study of T-cell reconstitution after alpha-beta-depleted transplantation in children. Unique molecular identifiers were built into the TCRbeta library. A single record per CDR3 protein comes from TCRdb applying MiXCR to the PCR reads. This table holds 670,000 or so distinct CDR3 sequences, around 12% found once. The input for sequencing was PBMCs, taken before TCRalphabeta/CD19-depleted stem cell transplant. The receptors were gathered from a girl aged 2-10 years with congenital amegakaryocytic thrombocytopenia, due to receive a stem cell transplant.

The chain uses TRBV4-1 and TRBJ2-1; 12 positions match TRBD2. CDR3 length: 16 amino acids. Germline lookup yields CDR1 MGHRA and CDR2 YSYEKL. Trimming removed 0 bases from V and 7 bases from J; junction bases left unmatched: 4. Written as DNA, the CDR3 is TGCGCCAGCAGCCAAGATCACGGACTAGCGGGGAATGAGCAGTTCTTC. Translated, it gives CASSQDHGLAGNEQFF.

This clonotype was found many times. This chain uses TRBV5-1 with TRBJ2-5; 7 positions agree with TRBD1. Germline values: CDR1 SGHRS, CDR2 YFSETQ. This CDR3 comprises 15 residues. With V trimmed by 3 bases and J by 1 base, 6 bases remained unmatched. The CDR3 spells CASSWATGLQETQYF. CDR3 DNA sequence: TGCGCCAGCAGCTGGGCGACAGGGCTCCAAGAGACCCAGTACTTC. The full variable domain, in which reference TRBV5-1 and TRBJ2-5 provide the parts outside the CDR3, is KAGVTQTPRYLIKTRGQQVTLSCSPISGHRSVSWYQQTPGQGLQFLFEYFSETQRNKGNFPGRFSGRQFSNSRSEMNVSTLELGDSALYLCASSWATGLQETQYFGPGTRLLVL.

This clonotype was seen many times. This rearrangement joins TRBV5-1 to TRBJ2-3, with D perhaps TRBD2 (5 bases). Germline CDR1 SGHRS, CDR2 YFSETQ. V lost 1 base to trimming and J lost 4 bases, with 10 bases between them. This CDR3 has 14 residues. CDR3 sequence reads: CASSLTRLSDTQYF. DNA for the CDR3: TGCGCCAGCAGCTTGACTAGGTTGTCAGATACGCAGTATTTT.

At least ten counts were recorded for this clonotype. The genes are TRBV20-1 and TRBJ2-3; D gene unclear. Between the trimmed V and J ends, which lost 5 bases and 2 bases, there was a span of 14 bases. Germline CDR1 is DFQATT and CDR2 is SNEGSKA (reference sequence). The CDR3 extends over 14 amino acids. CDR3 in amino acids: CSAPPNGITDTQYF. The CDR3 nucleotides are TGCAGTGCTCCCCCGAATGGTATCACAGATACGCAGTATTTT.

V gene TRBV7-2 combines with J gene TRBJ2-1; 10 nucleotides line up with TRBD2. The length of the CDR3 is 15 residues. After removal of 7 bases from V and 3 bases from J, the junction contained 6 bases not matched to a gene. Per the germline V gene, CDR1 is SGHTA and CDR2 is FQGNSA. DNA of the CDR3: TGTGCCAGCACCCTCCGGACTAGCGGCTACAATGAGCAGTTCTTC. Its translation: CASTLRTSGYNEQFF. The full variable domain, with the rest looked up from reference TRBV7-2 and TRBJ2-1, is GAGVSQSPSNKVTEKGKDVELRCDPISGHTALYWYRQSLGQGLEFLIYFQGNSAPDKSGLPSDRFSAERTGGSVSTLTIQRTQQEDSAVYLCASTLRTSGYNEQFFGPGTRLTVL.

Ten or more counts support this clonotype. The chain uses TRBV5-6 and TRBJ2-4; no definite D call. This CDR3 spans 17 amino acids. Trimming cost V 4 bases and J 0 bases, with 17 bases left between them. Per the germline V gene, CDR1 is SGHDT and CDR2 is YYEEEE. CDR3 protein: CASSTQDRWLAKNIQYF. DNA of the CDR3: TGTGCCAGCAGCACCCAAGACCGGTGGCTAGCCAAAAACATTCAGTACTTC.